Shown below are 16 T cell receptor beta chains from a single sample sequenced in a study of T cell changes during pregnancy in multiple sclerosis. Clones were sequenced by immunoSEQ multiplex PCR, and TCRdb holds only the in-frame ones, with some missing. Of 15,000 to 25,000 clones in the sample, about nine tenths are singletons; the top ten hold 5.5% to 7.5%. This specimen consisted of CD8+ T cells from peripheral blood mononuclear cells, obtained in the third trimester of pregnancy. All receptors derive from a female donor in good health, enrolled as a control in a pregnancy study.

Details on this clone: This may be a read error, as it is one base from a much larger clone. The gene calls are TRBV5-1 and TRBJ1-2; D is possibly TRBD1 (6 bases). CDR1 and CDR2 (germline): SGHRS, YFSETQ. CDR3 length equals 16 residues. In nucleotides, the CDR3 is TGCGCCAGCAGCTTGGAGGCAGGGGTGAGGCCCTATGGCTACATCTTC. Protein: CASSLEAGVRPYGYIF.

The genes are TRBV27 and TRBJ2-7; 8 nucleotides align to TRBD1. The CDR3 has 14 amino acids. The germline gives CDR1 MNHEY, CDR2 SMNVEV (reference sequence). Trimming at V came to 5 bases and at J to 5 bases, leaving 8 bases not matched to a gene. CDR3 protein: CASSLQGGWDEQYF. Written as DNA, the CDR3 is TGTGCCAGCAGTCTACAGGGGGGTTGGGACGAGCAGTACTTC.

This clone has a single count. The rearrangement uses TRBV7-3 and TRBJ1-5; possible D gene TRBD1, 6 bases. This CDR3 spans 15 amino acids. The V gene's germline CDR1 is SGHTA and CDR2 FQGTGA. V gave up 2 bases and J gave up 1 base, with 9 bases separating them. The CDR3 protein is CASSLLGGSNQPQHF. CDR3 in DNA: TGTGCCAGCAGCTTATTAGGGGGAAGCAATCAGCCCCAGCATTTT.

This sequence joins TRBV7-9 and TRBJ1-4; D perhaps matches TRBD1 (5 bases). This CDR3 comprises 13 residues. V was clipped by 7 bases and J by 8 bases, with 14 bases between them. Germline V gene data show CDR1 as SEHNR and CDR2 as FQNEAQ (reference sequence). DNA for the CDR3: TGTGCCAGCAACCAAGGGAGGGACGAAAAACTGTTTTTT. Protein: CASNQGRDEKLFF.

This chain connects TRBV9 to TRBJ2-3; TRBD2 matches 8 bases. Germline V gives CDR1 SGDLS, CDR2 YYNGEE. CDR3 length equals 14 residues. After removal of 3 bases from V and 4 bases from J, the junction contained 4 bases not matched to a gene. CDR3 DNA sequence: TGTGCCAGCAGCGCCCGGGGGGGAGCAGATACGCAGTATTTT. The encoded protein is CASSARGGADTQYF.

This chain joins TRBV10-3 and TRBJ1-1; 7 bases fit TRBD1. The CDR3 consists of 17 residues. The V gene end was trimmed by 2 bases and the J gene end by 1 base; junction bases not matched to a gene: 10. Germline CDR1 and CDR2: ENHRY and SYGVKD. CDR3: CAISEPTLGTANTEAFF. The CDR3 nucleotides read TGTGCCATCAGTGAGCCGACCTTAGGGACAGCGAACACTGAAGCTTTCTTT.

The chain combines TRBV5-5 with TRBJ1-4; D might be TRBD1 (5 bases). The V gene lost 0 bases and the J gene lost 5 bases, with 11 bases spanning the gap. Germline V gene lookup returns CDR1 SGHKS and CDR2 YYEKEE (reference sequence). The CDR3 length is 15 residues. CDR3 nucleotide sequence: TGTGCCAGCAGCTTGGTAGGAGGGGTAAATGAAAAACTGTTTTTT. The encoded protein is CASSLVGGVNEKLFF.

CDR3 bases: TGCGCCAGCTGGGGACAGGGCCCCTCGGGCTACACCTTC. This codes for CASWGQGPSGYTF. The rearrangement uses TRBV5-1 and TRBJ1-2, with TRBD1 matching 9 bases. CDR3 length equals 13 residues. V was clipped by 7 bases and J by 8 bases; unmatched bases: 9. Germline lookup yields CDR1 SGHRS and CDR2 YFSETQ. The full variable domain, in which reference TRBV5-1 and TRBJ1-2 provide the parts outside the CDR3, is KAGVTQTPRYLIKTRGQQVTLSCSPISGHRSVSWYQQTPGQGLQFLFEYFSETQRNKGNFPGRFSGRQFSNSRSEMNVSTLELGDSALYLCASWGQGPSGYTFGSGTRLTVV.

The J gene is TRBJ1-3, the V gene TRBV18; the match to TRBD1 covers 11 bases. Per germline, CDR1 KGHSH and CDR2 LQKENI. This CDR3 has 16 residues. Unmatched junction bases numbered 9, after V lost 3 bases and J lost 8 bases. The chain's CDR3 is CASSPGDRGFADTIYF. The CDR3 coding sequence is TGTGCCAGCTCACCGGGGGACAGGGGGTTCGCGGACACCATATATTTT.

This chain uses TRBV5-6 with TRBJ1-2, with D possibly being TRBD1 (6 bases). CDR1 SGHDT and CDR2 YYEEEE come from the germline V gene. The V gene lost 7 bases and the J gene lost 2 bases, with 21 bases spanning the gap. The CDR3 is 16 amino acids. CDR3 in DNA: TGTGCCAGCCAACTCACCTGGACAGACGGCAACTATGGCTACACCTTC. It yields the protein CASQLTWTDGNYGYTF.

The chain couples TRBV27 to TRBJ2-3, with D tentatively TRBD2 (6 bases). CDR1 MNHEY and CDR2 SMNVEV come from the germline V gene (reference sequence). The CDR3 totals 15 residues. The V end was cut by 4 bases, the J end by 2 bases, with 13 bases between. The CDR3 here is CASSSGLASTDTQYF. The DNA for the CDR3 is TGTGCCAGCAGTTCTGGGCTAGCGTCCACAGATACGCAGTATTTT.

On this clone itself: The junction does not match germline at one end; this may be a read error. This chain joins TRBV7-7 and TRBJ1-3; no clear D gene. The germline V gene encodes CDR1 SSHAT and CDR2 FNYEAQ (reference sequence). CDR3 length: 13 residues. CDR3 coding DNA: TGTGCTAGCAGCTTATTTCTTGGAAACACCATATATTTT. Protein: CASSLFLGNTIYF. The variable domain in full, completed from reference TRBV7-7 and TRBJ1-3, reads GAGVSQSPRYKVTKRGQDVTLRCDPISSHATLYWYQQALGQGPEFLTYFNYEAQPDKSGLPSDRFSAERPEGSISTLTIQRTEQRDSAMYRCASSLFLGNTIYFGEGSWLTVV.

This clone was observed a handful of times. The genes are TRBV10-3 and TRBJ2-7; 7 nucleotides agree with TRBD1. The CDR3 is 16 residues long. The J segment lost 1 base and the V segment lost 3 bases, leaving 9 bases of the junction unmatched. Germline V lookup: CDR1 ENHRY, CDR2 SYGVKD. This CDR3 is CAISDPRGLKSYEQYF. CDR3 coding DNA: TGTGCCATCAGTGACCCTAGGGGGCTTAAGTCCTACGAGCAGTACTTC.

This rearrangement joins TRBV28 to TRBJ1-5, with 9 bases fitting TRBD1. Germline V CDR1 and CDR2: MDHEN, SYDVKM. The V segment lost 3 bases and the J segment 0 bases; nucleotides outside the gene matches: 6. The CDR3 consists of 17 residues. CDR3 protein: CASSFETGGISNQPQHF. The CDR3 nucleotides are TGTGCCAGCAGTTTCGAAACAGGGGGCATTAGCAATCAGCCCCAGCATTTT.

V is TRBV28 and J is TRBJ2-7; TRBD1 aligns across 8 bases. J gave up 5 bases and V 1 base, and 4 bases lay outside the gene matches. Looked up from germline, CDR1 is MDHEN and CDR2 is SYDVKM. The CDR3 consists of 14 residues. The CDR3 DNA is TGTGCCAGCAGTTTATCTCAGGGGGCGGACGAGCAGTACTTC. It yields the protein CASSLSQGADEQYF.

The chain links TRBV28 to TRBJ1-2; D not certain. Trimming shortened V by 7 bases and J by 6 bases, and 15 bases separated the two germline ends. This CDR3 contains 13 residues. Germline V gives CDR1 MDHEN, CDR2 SYDVKM. CDR3 residues: CASNEGEDDGYTF. The CDR3 coding sequence is TGTGCCAGCAATGAGGGCGAGGATGATGGCTACACCTTC.